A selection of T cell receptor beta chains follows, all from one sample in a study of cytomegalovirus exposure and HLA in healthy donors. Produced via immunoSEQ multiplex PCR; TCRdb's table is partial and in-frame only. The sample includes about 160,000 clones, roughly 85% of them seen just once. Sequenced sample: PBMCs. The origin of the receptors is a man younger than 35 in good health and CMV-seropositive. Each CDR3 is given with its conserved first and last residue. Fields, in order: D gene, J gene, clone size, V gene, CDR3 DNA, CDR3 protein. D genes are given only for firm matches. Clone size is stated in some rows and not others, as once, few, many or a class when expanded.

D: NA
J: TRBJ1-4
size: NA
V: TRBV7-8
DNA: TGTGCCAGCAGCCTCCACCTTTTTGAGGGAGAAAAACTGTTTTTT
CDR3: CASSLHLFEGEKLFF

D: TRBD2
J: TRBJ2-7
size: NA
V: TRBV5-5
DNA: TGTGCCAGCAGTCGGACTAGCGGGGGAACCTACGAGCAGTACTTC
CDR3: CASSRTSGGTYEQYF

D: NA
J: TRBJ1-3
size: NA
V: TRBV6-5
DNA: TGTGCCAGCAGTTCAGTACCCTCTGGAAACACCATATATTTT
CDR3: CASSSVPSGNTIYF

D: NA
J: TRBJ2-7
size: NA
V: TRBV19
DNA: TGTGCCAGTAGTATAGCTTTCGGACTTTACGAGCAGTACTTC
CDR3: CASSIAFGLYEQYF

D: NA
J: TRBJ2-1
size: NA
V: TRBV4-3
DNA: TGCGCCAGCAGCCCAGAGCTCGGACAAGGATTCGATGAGCAGTTCTTC
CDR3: CASSPELGQGFDEQFF

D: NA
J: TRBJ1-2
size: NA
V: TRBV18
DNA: TGTGCCAGCTCACCAGGAGATGGCTACACCTTC
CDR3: CASSPGDGYTF

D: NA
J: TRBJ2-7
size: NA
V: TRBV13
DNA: TGTGCCAGCAGCTTAACAGGCGGGGTTGGGGTCGAGCAGTACTTC
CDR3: CASSLTGGVGVEQYF

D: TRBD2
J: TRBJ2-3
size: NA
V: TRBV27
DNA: TGTGCCAGCAGTTTAAGGACTAGCGGCACAGATACGCAGTATTTT
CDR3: CASSLRTSGTDTQYF

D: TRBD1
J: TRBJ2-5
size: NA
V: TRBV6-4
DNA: TGTGCCAGTAGATGGGACAGGGGGCGCGGGGAGACCCAGTACTTC
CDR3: CASRWDRGRGETQYF

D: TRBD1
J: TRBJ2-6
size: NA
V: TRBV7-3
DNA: TGTGCCAGCAGTTTAACAGGGGGTGGGGCCAACGTCCTGACTTTC
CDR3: CASSLTGGGANVLTF

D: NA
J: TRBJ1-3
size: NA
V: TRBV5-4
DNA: TGTGCCAGCAGCCCCCGGGACTCACTTTCGGGAAACACCATATATTTT
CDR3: CASSPRDSLSGNTIYF

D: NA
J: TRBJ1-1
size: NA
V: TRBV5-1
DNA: TGCGCCAGCAGCTTGGCCGACACGCTGAACACTGAAGCTTTCTTT
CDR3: CASSLADTLNTEAFF

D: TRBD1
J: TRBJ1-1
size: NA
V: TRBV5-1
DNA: TGCGCCAGCAGCATTACAGGGGGCATCACTGAAGCTTTCTTT
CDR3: CASSITGGITEAFF

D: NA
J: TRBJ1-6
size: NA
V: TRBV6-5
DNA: TGTGCCAGCAGTCCTGGTGTGCGTGTGCGATCACCCCTCCACTTT
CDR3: CASSPGVRVRSPLHF

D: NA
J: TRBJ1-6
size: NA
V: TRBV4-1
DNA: TGCGCCAGCAGCCAAGTTGTATTGAATTCACCCCTCCACTTT
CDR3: CASSQVVLNSPLHF

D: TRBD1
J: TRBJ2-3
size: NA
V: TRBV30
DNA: TGTGCCGGAGTTGCCGGGACAGGTGTTTGGTATACGCAGTATTTT
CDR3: CAGVAGTGVWYTQYF

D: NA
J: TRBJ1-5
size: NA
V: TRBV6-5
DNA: TGTGCCAGCAGTTACACAGGGCTGTCGAAGCATTTT
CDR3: CASSYTGLSKHF

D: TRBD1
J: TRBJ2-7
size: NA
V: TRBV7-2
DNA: TGTGCCAGCAGCTTAGTGCAGGGGGATCGCGAGCAGTACTTC
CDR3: CASSLVQGDREQYF

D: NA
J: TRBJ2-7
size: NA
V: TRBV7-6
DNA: TGTGCCAGCAGCTCTTTTTCAGGGGCCGTGGGGAACTACGAGCAGTACTTC
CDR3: CASSSFSGAVGNYEQYF

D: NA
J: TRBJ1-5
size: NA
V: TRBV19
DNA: TGTGCCAGTTCCTACGGGGGGAGGGTCCATCAGCCCCAGCATTTT
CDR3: CASSYGGRVHQPQHF

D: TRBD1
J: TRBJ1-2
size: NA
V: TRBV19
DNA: TGTGCCAGTAGCCGACAGGGCAACTATGGCTACACCTTC
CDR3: CASSRQGNYGYTF

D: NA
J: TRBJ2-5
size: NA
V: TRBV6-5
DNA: TGTGCCAGCAGTCGGGCCAGGGGAGAGACCCAGTACTTC
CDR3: CASSRARGETQYF

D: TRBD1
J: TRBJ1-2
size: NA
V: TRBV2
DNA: TGTGCCAGCAGTGATCACAGGGGCACCTATGGCTACACCTTC
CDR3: CASSDHRGTYGYTF

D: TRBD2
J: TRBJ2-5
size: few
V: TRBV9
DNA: TGTGCCAGCAGCGGGTCTAGCGGGGGGGGAGAGACCCAGTACTTC
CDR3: CASSGSSGGGETQYF

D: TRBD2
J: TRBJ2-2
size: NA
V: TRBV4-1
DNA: TGCGCCAGCAGCCCGTTGGGTAGCGGGGGTGCGAACACCGGGGAGCTGTTTTTT
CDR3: CASSPLGSGGANTGELFF

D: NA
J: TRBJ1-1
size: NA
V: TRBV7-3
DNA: TGTGCCAGCAGCTTTAACGGGGGGGGACGGACTGAAGCTTTCTTT
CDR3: CASSFNGGGRTEAFF

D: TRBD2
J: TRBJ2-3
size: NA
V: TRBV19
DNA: TGTGCCAGTAGTAATTTGGGACTAGCGGGGACCGGTAGCACAGATACGCAGTATTTT
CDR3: CASSNLGLAGTGSTDTQYF

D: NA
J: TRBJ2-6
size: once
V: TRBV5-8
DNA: TGTGCCAGCAGCCTCTGGGCCAGCTCTGGGGCCAACGTCCTGACTTTC
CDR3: CASSLWASSGANVLTF

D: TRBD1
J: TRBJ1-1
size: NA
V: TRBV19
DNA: TGTGCTACTCTTGGGGGGACAGGGCTGTTTCCGACCAAGGACCCTGAAGCTTTCTTT
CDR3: CATLGGTGLFPTKDPEAFF